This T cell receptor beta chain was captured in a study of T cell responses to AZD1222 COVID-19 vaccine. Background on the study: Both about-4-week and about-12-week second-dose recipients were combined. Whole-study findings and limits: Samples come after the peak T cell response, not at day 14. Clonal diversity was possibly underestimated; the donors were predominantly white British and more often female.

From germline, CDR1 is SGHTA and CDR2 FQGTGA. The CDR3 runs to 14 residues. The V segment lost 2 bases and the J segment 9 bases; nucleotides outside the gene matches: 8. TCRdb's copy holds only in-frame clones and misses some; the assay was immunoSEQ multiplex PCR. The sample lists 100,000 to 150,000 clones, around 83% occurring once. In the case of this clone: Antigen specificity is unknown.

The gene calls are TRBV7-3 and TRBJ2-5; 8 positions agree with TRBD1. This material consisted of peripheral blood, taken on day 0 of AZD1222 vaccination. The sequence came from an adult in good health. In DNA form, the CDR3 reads TGTGCCAGCAGCTTACAAGGGACAGGCGGGCCCCAGTACTTC. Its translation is CASSLQGTGGPQYF.